Given below is one TCR beta chain in context. This CDR3 comprises 14 residues. Germline-derived CDR1 and CDR2 are LGHDT and YNNKEL (reference sequence). Trimming left V 7 bases short and J 5 bases short, with 12 bases between. The data belong to a study of blood T cell repertoires in COVID-19. Study-level background: T cells, B-cell-depleted T cells, or PBMCs provided the cDNA or gDNA that served as material.

Repertoires were generated with immunoSEQ multiplex PCR, while TCRdb's copy carries only in-frame clones and drops some. The data show some 200,000 clones, roughly 84% seen once. Sequencing was performed on peripheral blood. The chain links TRBV3-1 (or the pseudogene TRBV3-2) to TRBJ1-6; D is unclear. The sequence was obtained from a woman between 25 and 40 years old who had recovered from COVID-19. CDR3 DNA sequence: TGTGCCAGCACCTCATGGCAGGATAATTCACCCCTCCACTTT. This translates into CASTSWQDNSPLHF.